Included here is one TCR beta chain sequence, with context. Its cognate antigen is unknown. An end of the junction does not agree with germline; a read error may underlie this. This record comes from a study of tumor-infiltrating lymphocytes in primary liver carcinoma. Study summary: The patients presented with primary liver carcinoma, which was managed through surgical resection. Study results and caveats: Among the pair types, tumor region pairs showed more overlap than tumor-adjacent and tumor-blood pairs. When set against blood, tumors had a significantly higher top-250-clone fraction (p = 0.039).

The CDR3 loop spans 15 amino acids. Blood RNA came from unsorted whole blood; germline DNA was also extracted. With a constant-region primer, TCR beta cDNA was made from 450 to 550 ng of total RNA. ARM-PCR, slightly modified, supplied the TCR beta libraries through three nested multiplex PCR rounds. Two initial PCR rounds of roughly 10 cycles each paired TRBV1-TRBV30 forward primers with a C-beta reverse primer. In TCRdb, the multiplex PCR reads were re-called with MiXCR into one record per CDR3 protein. The repertoire has 250,000 to 350,000 distinct CDR3 sequences, 50% to 75% of them found once; the top ten carry about a sixth.

Sequencing was performed on peripheral blood. The rearrangement links TRBV12-3 or TRBV12-4 to TRBJ2-4; the D is unclear. The receptor's source is a woman in her 30s with primary liver carcinoma and hepatitis B virus infection. CDR3 DNA: TGTGCCAACAGTTTGTGGGTTGCATCCAAAAACATTCAGTACTTC. It encodes CANSLWVASKNIQYF.